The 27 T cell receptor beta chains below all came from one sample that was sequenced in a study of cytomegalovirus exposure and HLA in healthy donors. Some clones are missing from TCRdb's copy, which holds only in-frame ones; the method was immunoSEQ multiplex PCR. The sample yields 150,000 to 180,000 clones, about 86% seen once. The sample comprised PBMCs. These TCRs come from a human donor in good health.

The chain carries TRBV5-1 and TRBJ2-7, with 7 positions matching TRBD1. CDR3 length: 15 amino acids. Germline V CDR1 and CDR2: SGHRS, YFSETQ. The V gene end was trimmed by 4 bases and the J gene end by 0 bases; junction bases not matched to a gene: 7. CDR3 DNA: TGCGCCAGCAGCCTCAGGGGGTTCGGCTCCTACGAGCAGTACTTC. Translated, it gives CASSLRGFGSYEQYF.

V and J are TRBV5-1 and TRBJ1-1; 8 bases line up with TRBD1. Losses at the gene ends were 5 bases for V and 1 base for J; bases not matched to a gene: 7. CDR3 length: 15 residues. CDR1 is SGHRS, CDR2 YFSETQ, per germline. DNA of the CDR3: TGCGCCAGCAGGTACCGACAGGGGCAGAACACTGAAGCTTTCTTT. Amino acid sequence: CASRYRQGQNTEAFF. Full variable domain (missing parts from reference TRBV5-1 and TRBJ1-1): KAGVTQTPRYLIKTRGQQVTLSCSPISGHRSVSWYQQTPGQGLQFLFEYFSETQRNKGNFPGRFSGRQFSNSRSEMNVSTLELGDSALYLCASRYRQGQNTEAFFGQGTRLTVV.

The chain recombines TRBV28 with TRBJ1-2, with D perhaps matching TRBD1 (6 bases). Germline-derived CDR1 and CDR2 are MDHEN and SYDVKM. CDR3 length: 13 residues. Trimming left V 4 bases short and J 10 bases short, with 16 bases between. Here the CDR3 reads CASSSGVVRDYTF. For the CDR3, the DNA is TGTGCCAGCAGTTCAGGGGTCGTAAGAGACTACACCTTC.

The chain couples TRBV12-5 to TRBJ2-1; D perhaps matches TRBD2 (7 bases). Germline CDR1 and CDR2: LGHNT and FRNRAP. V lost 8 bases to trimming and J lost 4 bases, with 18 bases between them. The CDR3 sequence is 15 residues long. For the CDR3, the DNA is TGTGCTAGTTGTCCTGGCGGGGGCATTTACAATGAGCAGTTCTTC. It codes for CASCPGGGIYNEQFF.

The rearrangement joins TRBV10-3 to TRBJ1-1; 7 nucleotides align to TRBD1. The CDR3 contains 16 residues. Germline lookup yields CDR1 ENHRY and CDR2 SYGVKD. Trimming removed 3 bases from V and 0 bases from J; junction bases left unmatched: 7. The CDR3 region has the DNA TGTGCCATCAGTGATAGGTCAGGGGGAGTGAACACTGAAGCTTTCTTT. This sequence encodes CAISDRSGGVNTEAFF.

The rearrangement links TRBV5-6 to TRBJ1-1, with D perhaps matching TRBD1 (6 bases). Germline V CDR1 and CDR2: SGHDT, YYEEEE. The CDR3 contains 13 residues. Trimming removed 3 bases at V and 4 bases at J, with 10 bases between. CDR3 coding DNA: TGTGCCAGCAGCTGGGCGGGGGCCACTGAAGCTTTCTTT. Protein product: CASSWAGATEAFF.

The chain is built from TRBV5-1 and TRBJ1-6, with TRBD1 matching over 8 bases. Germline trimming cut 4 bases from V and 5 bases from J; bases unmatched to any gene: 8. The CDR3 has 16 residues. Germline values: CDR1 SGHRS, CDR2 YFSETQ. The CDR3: CASSRKTGEDNSPLHF. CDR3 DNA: TGCGCCAGCAGCCGGAAGACAGGGGAAGATAATTCACCCCTCCACTTT.

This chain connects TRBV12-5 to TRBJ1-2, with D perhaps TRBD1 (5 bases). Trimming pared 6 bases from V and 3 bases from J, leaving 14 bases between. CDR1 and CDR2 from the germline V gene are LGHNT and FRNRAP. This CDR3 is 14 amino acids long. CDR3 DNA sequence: TGTGCTAGTGGCCGCCCAGGGTCCTACTATGGCTACACCTTC. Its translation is CASGRPGSYYGYTF.

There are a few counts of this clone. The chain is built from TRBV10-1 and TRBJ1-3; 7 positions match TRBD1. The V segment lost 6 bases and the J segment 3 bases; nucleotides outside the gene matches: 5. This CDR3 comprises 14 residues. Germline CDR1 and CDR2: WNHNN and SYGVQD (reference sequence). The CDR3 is CASSHDRVGNTIYF. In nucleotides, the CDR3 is TGCGCCAGCAGCCACGACAGGGTTGGAAACACCATATATTTT.

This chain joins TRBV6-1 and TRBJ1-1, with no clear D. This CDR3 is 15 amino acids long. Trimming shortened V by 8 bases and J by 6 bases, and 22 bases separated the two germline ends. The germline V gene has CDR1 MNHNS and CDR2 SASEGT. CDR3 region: CASSKGEGVGSEAFF. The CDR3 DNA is TGTGCCAGCTCTAAAGGAGAGGGAGTCGGCTCTGAAGCTTTCTTT.

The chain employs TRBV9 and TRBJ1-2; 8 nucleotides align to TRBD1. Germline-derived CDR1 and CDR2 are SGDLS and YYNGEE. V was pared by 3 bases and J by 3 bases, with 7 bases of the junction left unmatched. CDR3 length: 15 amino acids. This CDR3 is CASSGLTGEDYGYTF. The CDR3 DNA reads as TGTGCCAGCAGCGGACTGACAGGGGAGGACTATGGCTACACCTTC. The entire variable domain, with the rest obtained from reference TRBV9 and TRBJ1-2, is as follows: DSGVTQTPKHLITATGQRVTLRCSPRSGDLSVYWYQQSLDQGLQFLIQYYNGEERAKGNILERFSAQQFPDLHSELNLSSLELGDSALYFCASSGLTGEDYGYTFGSGTRLTVV.

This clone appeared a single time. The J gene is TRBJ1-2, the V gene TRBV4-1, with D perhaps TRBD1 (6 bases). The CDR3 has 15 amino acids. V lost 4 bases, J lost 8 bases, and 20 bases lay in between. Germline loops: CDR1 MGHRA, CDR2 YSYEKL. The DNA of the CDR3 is TGCGCCAGCAGCCCGATCGGCACAGGGATGGACGGCTACACCTTC. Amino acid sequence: CASSPIGTGMDGYTF.

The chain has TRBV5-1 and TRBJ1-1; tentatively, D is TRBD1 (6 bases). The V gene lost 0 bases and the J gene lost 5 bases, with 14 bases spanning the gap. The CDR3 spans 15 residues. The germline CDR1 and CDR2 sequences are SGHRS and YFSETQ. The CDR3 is CASSLVEGGGTEAFF. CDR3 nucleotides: TGCGCCAGCAGCTTGGTCGAGGGGGGGGGAACTGAAGCTTTCTTT.

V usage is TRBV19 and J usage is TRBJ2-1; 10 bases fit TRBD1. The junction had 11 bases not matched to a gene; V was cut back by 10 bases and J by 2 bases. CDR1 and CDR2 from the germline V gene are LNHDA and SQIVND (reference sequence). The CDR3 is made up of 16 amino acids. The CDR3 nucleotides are TGTGCCACAGTAGAGGACAGGGGGGGAGCCTACAATGAGCAGTTCTTC. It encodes CATVEDRGGAYNEQFF. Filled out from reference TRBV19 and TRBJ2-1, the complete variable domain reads DGGITQSPKYLFRKEGQNVTLSCEQNLNHDAMYWYRQDPGQGLRLIYYSQIVNDFQKGDIAEGYSVSREKKESFPLTVTSAQKNPTAFYLCATVEDRGGAYNEQFFGPGTRLTVL.

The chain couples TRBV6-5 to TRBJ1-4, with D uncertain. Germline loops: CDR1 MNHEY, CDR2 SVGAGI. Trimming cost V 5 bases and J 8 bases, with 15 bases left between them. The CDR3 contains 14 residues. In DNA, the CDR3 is TGTGCCAGCAGTGGCAAGTGGGGAGGGGAAAAACTGTTTTTT. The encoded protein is CASSGKWGGEKLFF.

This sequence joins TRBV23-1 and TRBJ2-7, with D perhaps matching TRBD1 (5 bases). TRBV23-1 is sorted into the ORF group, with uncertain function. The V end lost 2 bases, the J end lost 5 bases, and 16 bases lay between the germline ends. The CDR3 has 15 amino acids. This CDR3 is CASSQRGTKQDEQYF. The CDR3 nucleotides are TGCGCCAGCAGTCAAAGAGGAACAAAACAGGACGAGCAGTACTTC.

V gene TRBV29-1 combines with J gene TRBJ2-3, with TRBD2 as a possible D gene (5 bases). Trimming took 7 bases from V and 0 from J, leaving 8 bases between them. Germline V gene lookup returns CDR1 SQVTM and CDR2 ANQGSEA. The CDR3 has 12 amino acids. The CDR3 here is CSGLASTDTQYF. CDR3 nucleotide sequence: TGCAGCGGGCTAGCTAGCACAGATACGCAGTATTTT.

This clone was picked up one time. The CDR3 reads CASSLDSRLNQPQHF. CDR3 nucleotide sequence: TGTGCCAGCAGTTTGGACTCCCGGCTTAATCAGCCCCAGCATTTT. This chain links TRBV28 with TRBJ1-5; D remains unclear. V was trimmed by 3 bases and J by 4 bases, leaving 13 bases between them. Germline CDR1 reads MDHEN; CDR2 reads SYDVKM. The CDR3 runs to 15 residues.

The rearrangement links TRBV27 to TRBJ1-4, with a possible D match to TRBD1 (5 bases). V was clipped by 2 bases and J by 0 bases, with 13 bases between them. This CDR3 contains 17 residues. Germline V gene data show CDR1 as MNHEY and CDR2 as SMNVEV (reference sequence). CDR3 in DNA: TGTGCCAGCAGTTTAGGGCAGGGTGCCGCAACTAATGAAAAACTGTTTTTT. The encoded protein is CASSLGQGAATNEKLFF. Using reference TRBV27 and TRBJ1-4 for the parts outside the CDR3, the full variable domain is EAQVTQNPRYLITVTGKKLTVTCSQNMNHEYMSWYRQDPGLGLRQIYYSMNVEVTDKGDVPEGYKVSRKEKRNFPLILESPSPNQTSLYFCASSLGQGAATNEKLFFGSGTQLSVL.

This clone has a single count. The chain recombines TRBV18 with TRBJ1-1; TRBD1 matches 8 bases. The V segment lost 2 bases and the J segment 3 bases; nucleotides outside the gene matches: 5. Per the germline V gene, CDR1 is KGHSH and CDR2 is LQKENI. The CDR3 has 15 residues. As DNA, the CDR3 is TGTGCCAGCTCACCAGCAGGGGGCGGCTACACTGAAGCTTTCTTT. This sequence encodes CASSPAGGGYTEAFF.

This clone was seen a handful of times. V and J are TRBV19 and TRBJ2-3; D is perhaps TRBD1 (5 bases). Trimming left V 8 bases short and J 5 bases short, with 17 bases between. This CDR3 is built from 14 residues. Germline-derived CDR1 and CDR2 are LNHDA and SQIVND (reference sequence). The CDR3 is CASYQGGAGDTQYF. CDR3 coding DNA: TGTGCCAGTTATCAGGGCGGTGCAGGAGATACGCAGTATTTT.

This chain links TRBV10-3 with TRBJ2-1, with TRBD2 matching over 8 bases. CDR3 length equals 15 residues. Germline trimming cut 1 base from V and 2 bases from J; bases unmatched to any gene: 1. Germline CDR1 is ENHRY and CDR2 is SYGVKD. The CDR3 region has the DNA TGTGCCATCAGTGAGTTGGGACTAGCCTACAATGAGCAGTTCTTC. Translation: CAISELGLAYNEQFF.

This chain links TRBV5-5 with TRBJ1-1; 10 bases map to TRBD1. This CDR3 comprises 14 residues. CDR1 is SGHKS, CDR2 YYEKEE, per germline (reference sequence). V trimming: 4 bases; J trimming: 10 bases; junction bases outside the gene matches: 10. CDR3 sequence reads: CASSGETGGAGAFF. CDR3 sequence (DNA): TGTGCCAGCAGCGGAGAGACAGGGGGCGCGGGAGCTTTCTTT.

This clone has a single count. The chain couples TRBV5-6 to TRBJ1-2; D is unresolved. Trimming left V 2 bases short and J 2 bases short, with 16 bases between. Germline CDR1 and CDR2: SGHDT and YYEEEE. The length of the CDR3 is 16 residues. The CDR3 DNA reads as TGTGCCAGCAGCTTATTAACTGGGTACTACAACTATGGCTACACCTTC. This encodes CASSLLTGYYNYGYTF.

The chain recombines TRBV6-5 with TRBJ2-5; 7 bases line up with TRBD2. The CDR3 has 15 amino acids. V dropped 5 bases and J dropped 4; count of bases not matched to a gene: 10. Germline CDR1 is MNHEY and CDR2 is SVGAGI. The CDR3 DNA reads TGTGCCAGCAGTCAACCCTGGGGGGAGGGAGAGACCCAGTACTTC. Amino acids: CASSQPWGEGETQYF.

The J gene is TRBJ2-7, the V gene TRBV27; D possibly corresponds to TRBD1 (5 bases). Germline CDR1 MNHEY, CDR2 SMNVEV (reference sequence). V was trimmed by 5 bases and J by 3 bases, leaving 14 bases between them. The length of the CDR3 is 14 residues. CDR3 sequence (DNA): TGTGCCAGCAGTGCGGCGTTGGGGCACTACGAGCAGTACTTC. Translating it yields CASSAALGHYEQYF.

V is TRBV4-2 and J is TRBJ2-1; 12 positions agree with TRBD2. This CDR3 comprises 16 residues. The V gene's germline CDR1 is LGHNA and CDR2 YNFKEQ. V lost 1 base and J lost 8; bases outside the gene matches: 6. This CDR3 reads CASSQVLAGGRDEQFF. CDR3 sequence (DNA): TGTGCCAGCAGCCAAGTTCTAGCGGGAGGGCGGGATGAGCAGTTCTTC.